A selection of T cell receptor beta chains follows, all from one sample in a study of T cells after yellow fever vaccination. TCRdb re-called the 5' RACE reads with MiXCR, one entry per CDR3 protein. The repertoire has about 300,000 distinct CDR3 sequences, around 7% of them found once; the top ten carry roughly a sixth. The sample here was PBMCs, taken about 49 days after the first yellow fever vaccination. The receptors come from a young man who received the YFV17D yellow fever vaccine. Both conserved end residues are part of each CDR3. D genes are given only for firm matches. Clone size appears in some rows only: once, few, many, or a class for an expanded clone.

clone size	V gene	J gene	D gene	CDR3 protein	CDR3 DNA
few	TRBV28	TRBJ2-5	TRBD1	CASSYTRTGDRETQYF	TGTGCCAGCAGTTATACAAGGACAGGGGATCGGGAGACCCAGTACTTC
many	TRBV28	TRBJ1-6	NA	CASSLTRHSPLHF	TGTGCCAGCAGTTTAACCAGGCATTCACCCCTCCACTTT
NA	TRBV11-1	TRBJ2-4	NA	CASSSGGLAKNIQYF	TGTGCCAGCAGCTCCGGGGGTTTAGCCAAAAACATTCAGTACTTC
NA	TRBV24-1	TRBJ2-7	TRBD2	CATPKPIAGGPYEQYF	TGTGCCACTCCAAAACCCATAGCGGGGGGGCCCTACGAGCAGTACTTC
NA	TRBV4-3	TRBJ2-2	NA	CASSKGGTGELFF	TGCGCCAGCTCAAAAGGGGGTACCGGGGAGCTGTTTTTT
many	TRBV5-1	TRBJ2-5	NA	CASSRGPQETQYF	TGCGCCAGCAGCCGGGGACCGCAAGAGACCCAGTACTTC
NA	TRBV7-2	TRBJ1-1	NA	CASSSPDTTEAFF	TGTGCCAGCAGCTCCCCGGACACTACTGAAGCTTTCTTT
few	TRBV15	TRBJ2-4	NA	CATSIGLIAKNIQYF	TGTGCCACCAGCATAGGACTTATAGCCAAAAACATTCAGTACTTC
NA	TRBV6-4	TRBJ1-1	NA	CTFWFSGALNTEAFF	TGTACCTTCTGGTTTAGTGGGGCATTGAACACTGAAGCTTTCTTT
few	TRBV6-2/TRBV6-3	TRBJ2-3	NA	CASIDGGRLSTDTQYF	TGTGCCAGCATCGACGGGGGGCGCCTAAGCACAGATACGCAGTATTTT
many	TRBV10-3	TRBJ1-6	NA	CAISSGDSPLHF	TGTGCCATCAGTTCAGGGGACTCACCCCTCCACTTT
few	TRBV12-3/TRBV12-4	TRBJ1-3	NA	CASSSRATGNTIYF	TGTGCCAGCAGTTCCCGGGCCACAGGGAACACCATATATTTT
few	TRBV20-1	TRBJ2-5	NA	CSASPRGGHQETQYF	TGCAGTGCTAGCCCCCGTGGAGGCCACCAAGAGACCCAGTACTTC
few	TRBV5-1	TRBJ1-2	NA	CASSLGDVYGYTF	TGCGCCAGCAGCTTAGGGGATGTCTATGGCTACACCTTC
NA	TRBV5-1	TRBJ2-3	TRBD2	CASRTSGATDTQYF	TGCGCCAGCAGGACTAGCGGGGCCACAGATACGCAGTATTTT
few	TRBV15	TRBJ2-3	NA	CATSKSPSDTQYF	TGTGCCACCAGCAAAAGTCCCTCAGATACGCAGTATTTT
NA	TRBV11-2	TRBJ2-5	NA	CASSFSIVQETQYF	TGTGCCAGCAGCTTTTCGATCGTTCAAGAGACCCAGTACTTC
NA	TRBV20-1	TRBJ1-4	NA	CSAPSSEDEKLFF	TGCAGTGCTCCCTCTTCGGAGGATGAAAAACTGTTTTTT
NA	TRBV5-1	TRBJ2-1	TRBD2	CASSLGGPSGDLNEQFF	TGCGCCAGCAGCTTGGGGGGCCCTAGCGGGGATTTGAATGAGCAGTTCTTC
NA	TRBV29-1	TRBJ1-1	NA	CSVLGGTTEAFF	TGCAGCGTCCTAGGAGGGACCACTGAAGCTTTCTTT
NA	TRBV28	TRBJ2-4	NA	CASSSPRQAAILKNIQYF	TGTGCCAGCAGTTCCCCTCGACAGGCGGCGATACTCAAAAACATTCAGTACTTC
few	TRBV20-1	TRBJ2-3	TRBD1	CSAVRGQGSSDTQYF	TGCAGTGCTGTGCGGGGACAGGGAAGTTCGGATACGCAGTATTTT
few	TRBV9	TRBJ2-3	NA	CASQASGSRTDTQYF	TGTGCCAGCCAAGCAAGCGGGTCCCGCACAGATACGCAGTATTTT
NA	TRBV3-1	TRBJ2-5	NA	CASSHQQETQYF	TGTGCCAGCAGCCACCAACAAGAGACCCAGTACTTC
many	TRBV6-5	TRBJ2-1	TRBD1	CASSYRAWGQSYNEQFF	TGTGCCAGCAGTTACCGGGCGTGGGGACAGAGCTACAATGAGCAGTTCTTC
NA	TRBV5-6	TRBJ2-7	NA	CASSGDNYEQYF	TGTGCCAGCAGCGGGGACAACTACGAGCAGTACTTC
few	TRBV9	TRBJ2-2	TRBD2	CASSVGRASGGRSTGELFF	TGTGCCAGCAGCGTAGGACGGGCTAGCGGGGGCCGAAGCACCGGGGAGCTGTTTTTT
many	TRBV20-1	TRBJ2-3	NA	CSARMGAEELTDTQYF	TGCAGTGCTAGGATGGGGGCTGAAGAACTCACAGATACGCAGTATTTT
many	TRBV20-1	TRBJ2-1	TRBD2	CSARLAGSYNEQFF	TGCAGTGCAAGACTAGCGGGTTCCTACAATGAGCAGTTCTTC
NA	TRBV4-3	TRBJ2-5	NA	CASSQDFLARETQYF	TGCGCCAGCAGCCAAGATTTTCTAGCGCGAGAGACCCAGTACTTC
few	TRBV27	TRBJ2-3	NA	CATKHWNTQYF	TGTGCCACTAAGCACTGGAATACGCAGTATTTT
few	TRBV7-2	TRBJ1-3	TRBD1	CASSLGQGGGNTIYF	TGTGCCAGCAGCTTGGGACAGGGGGGTGGAAACACCATATATTTT
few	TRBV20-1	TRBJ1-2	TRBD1	CSARDLRKTGANYGYTF	TGCAGTGCTAGAGATTTGCGTAAGACAGGGGCCAACTATGGCTACACCTTC
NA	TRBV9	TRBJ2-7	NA	CASSPREGFYEQYF	TGTGCCAGCAGCCCCCGAGAGGGTTTTTACGAGCAGTACTTC
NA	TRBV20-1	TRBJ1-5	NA	CSASGPSNQPQHF	TGCAGTGCCTCCGGCCCTAGCAATCAGCCCCAGCATTTT
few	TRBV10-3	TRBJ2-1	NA	CAISHDPGEQFF	TGTGCCATCAGCCACGACCCCGGAGAGCAGTTCTTC
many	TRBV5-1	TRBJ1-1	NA	CASSLYWGGKETEAFF	TGCGCCAGCAGCTTGTATTGGGGGGGGAAGGAAACTGAAGCTTTCTTT
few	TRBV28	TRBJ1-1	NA	CASRIRENTEAFF	TGTGCCAGCAGGATAAGGGAGAACACTGAAGCTTTCTTT
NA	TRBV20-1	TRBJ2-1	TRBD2	CCARSATSGGAYEQFF	TGCTGTGCTAGGTCCGCTACTAGCGGGGGGGCCTATGAGCAGTTCTTC
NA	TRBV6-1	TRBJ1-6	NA	CATNFQTANSPLHF	TGTGCCACCAACTTCCAGACAGCTAATTCACCCCTCCACTTT
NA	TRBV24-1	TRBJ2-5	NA	CATAGGGQETQYF	TGTGCCACCGCCGGAGGAGGTCAAGAGACCCAGTACTTC